The rows below give T cell receptor beta chains drawn from one sample of a study of shared clonotypes between healthy human individuals. Assay: immunoSEQ multiplex PCR; the TCRdb copy retains only in-frame clones and omits some. This table holds roughly 590,000 clones, over 95% found once. Sequenced input: naive CD8+ T cells sorted from blood. The source is a woman aged 25 to 39 in good health. Each CDR3 is given with its conserved first and last residue. A D gene is named only where the DNA matches it firmly. Size tells how often a clone was seen (once, few, many) or the class of an expanded clone, and some rows leave it out.

j_gene: TRBJ1-2; v_gene: TRBV19; d_gene: TRBD1; abundance: .; CDR3nt: TGTGCCAGTACCGACCGGGACAGGGATCGGGCTGGCTACACCTTC; CDR3aa: CASTDRDRDRAGYTF
j_gene: TRBJ2-1; v_gene: TRBV19; d_gene: .; abundance: .; CDR3nt: TGTGCCAGTAGTGGCAGCTCGACTCGAATCTACAATGAGCAGTTCTTC; CDR3aa: CASSGSSTRIYNEQFF
j_gene: TRBJ2-3; v_gene: TRBV2; d_gene: .; abundance: .; CDR3nt: TGTGCCAGCAGTGGCTCCCTTTCGATGGAAGGGCTAACAGATACGCAGTATTTT; CDR3aa: CASSGSLSMEGLTDTQYF
j_gene: TRBJ1-5; v_gene: TRBV7-2; d_gene: .; abundance: few; CDR3nt: TGTGCCAGCAGCCCGACCCCCGGGCAGCCCATCTCTCAGCCCCAGCATTTT; CDR3aa: CASSPTPGQPISQPQHF
j_gene: TRBJ2-1; v_gene: TRBV6-5; d_gene: .; abundance: .; CDR3nt: TGTGCCACCTCGACAGGGAGGGCTCGGAATGAGCAGTTCTTC; CDR3aa: CATSTGRARNEQFF
j_gene: TRBJ1-3; v_gene: TRBV7-2; d_gene: .; abundance: .; CDR3nt: TGTGCCAGCAGCTTAGTTGGCAGATGGGTGCCGGACACCATATATTTT; CDR3aa: CASSLVGRWVPDTIYF
j_gene: TRBJ1-5; v_gene: TRBV28; d_gene: .; abundance: .; CDR3nt: TGTGCCAGCAGTCCGAGGGCTTTCGGTAATCAGCCCCAGCATTTT; CDR3aa: CASSPRAFGNQPQHF
j_gene: TRBJ2-7; v_gene: TRBV7-6; d_gene: .; abundance: .; CDR3nt: TGTGCCAGCAGCCCGCTCGGGGTCTCCTACGAGCAGTACTTC; CDR3aa: CASSPLGVSYEQYF
j_gene: TRBJ2-1; v_gene: TRBV30; d_gene: .; abundance: .; CDR3nt: TGTGCCTGGAGCATTGGACGCTTCTACAATGAGCAGTTCTTC; CDR3aa: CAWSIGRFYNEQFF
j_gene: TRBJ2-7; v_gene: TRBV7-8; d_gene: .; abundance: .; CDR3nt: TGTGCCAGCAGCTCCTTTGGCGGTGGAGTGAACGAGCAGTACTTC; CDR3aa: CASSSFGGGVNEQYF
j_gene: TRBJ2-5; v_gene: TRBV19; d_gene: TRBD2; abundance: .; CDR3nt: TGTGCCAGTAGCCAGGGGAGGCTTATAGCGGGAGAGACGAACCAAGAGACCCAGTACTTC; CDR3aa: CASSQGRLIAGETNQETQYF
j_gene: TRBJ2-3; v_gene: TRBV5-4; d_gene: TRBD2; abundance: once; CDR3nt: TGTGCCAGCAGCTCCCTTACGACTAGCGGGATCCCAGATACGCAGTATTTT; CDR3aa: CASSSLTTSGIPDTQYF
j_gene: TRBJ2-3; v_gene: TRBV29-1; d_gene: TRBD2; abundance: .; CDR3nt: TGCAGCGTTGATGGCATCCTAGCGGGAGGGCAAAACACAGATACGCAGTATTTT; CDR3aa: CSVDGILAGGQNTDTQYF
j_gene: TRBJ1-1; v_gene: TRBV6-6; d_gene: .; abundance: .; CDR3nt: TGTGCCAGCAGTTACGTGGTGAACACTGAAGCTTTCTTT; CDR3aa: CASSYVVNTEAFF
j_gene: TRBJ2-7; v_gene: TRBV15; d_gene: TRBD1; abundance: .; CDR3nt: TGTGCCACCAGCAGAGGAACAGGGGTAATTTTCTACGAGCAGTACTTC; CDR3aa: CATSRGTGVIFYEQYF
j_gene: TRBJ2-5; v_gene: TRBV7-8; d_gene: .; abundance: .; CDR3nt: TGTGCCAGCAGGGCGGGTCGAGGTACACGAGAGACCCAGTACTTC; CDR3aa: CASRAGRGTRETQYF